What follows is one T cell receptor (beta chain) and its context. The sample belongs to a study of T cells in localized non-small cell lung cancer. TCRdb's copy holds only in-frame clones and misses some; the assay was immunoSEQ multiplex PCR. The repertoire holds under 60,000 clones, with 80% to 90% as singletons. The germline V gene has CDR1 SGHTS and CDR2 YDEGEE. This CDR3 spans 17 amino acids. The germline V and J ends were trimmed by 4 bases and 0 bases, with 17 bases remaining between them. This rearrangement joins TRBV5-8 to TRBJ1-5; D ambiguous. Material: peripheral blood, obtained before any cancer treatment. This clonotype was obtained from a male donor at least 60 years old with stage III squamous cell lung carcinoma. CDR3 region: CASSQTFHSDSNQPQHF. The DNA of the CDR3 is TGTGCCAGCAGCCAGACCTTCCACAGCGATAGCAATCAGCCCCAGCATTTT.